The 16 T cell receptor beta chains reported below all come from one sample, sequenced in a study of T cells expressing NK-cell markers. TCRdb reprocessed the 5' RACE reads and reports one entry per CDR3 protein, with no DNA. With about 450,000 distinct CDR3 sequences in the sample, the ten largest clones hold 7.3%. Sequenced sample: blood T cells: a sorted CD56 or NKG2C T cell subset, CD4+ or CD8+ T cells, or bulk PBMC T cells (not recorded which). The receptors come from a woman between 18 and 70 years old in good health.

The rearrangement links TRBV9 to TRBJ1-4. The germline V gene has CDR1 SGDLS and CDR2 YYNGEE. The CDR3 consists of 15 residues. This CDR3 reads CASSPSGGAGEKLFF.

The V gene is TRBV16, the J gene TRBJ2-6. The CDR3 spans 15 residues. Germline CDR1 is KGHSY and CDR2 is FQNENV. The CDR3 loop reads CASSQSRVGANVLTF.

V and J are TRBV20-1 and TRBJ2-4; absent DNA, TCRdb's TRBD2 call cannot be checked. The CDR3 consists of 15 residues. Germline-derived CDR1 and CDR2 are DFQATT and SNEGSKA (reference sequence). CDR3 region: CSARVWRESRDIQYF.

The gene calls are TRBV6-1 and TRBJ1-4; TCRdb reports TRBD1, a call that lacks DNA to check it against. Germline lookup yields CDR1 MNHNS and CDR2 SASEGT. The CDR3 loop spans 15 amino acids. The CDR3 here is CASSRWGILREKLFF.

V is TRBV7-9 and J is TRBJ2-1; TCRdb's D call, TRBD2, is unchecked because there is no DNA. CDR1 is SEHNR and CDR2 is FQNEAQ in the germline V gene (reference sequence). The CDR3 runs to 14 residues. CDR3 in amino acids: CASSLVLGHNEQFF.

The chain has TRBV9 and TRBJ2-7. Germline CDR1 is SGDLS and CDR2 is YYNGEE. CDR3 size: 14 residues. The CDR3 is CASSASGWGYEQYF.

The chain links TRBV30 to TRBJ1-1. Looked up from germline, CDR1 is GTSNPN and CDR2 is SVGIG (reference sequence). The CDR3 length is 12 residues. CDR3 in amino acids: CAWTTWQFEAFF.

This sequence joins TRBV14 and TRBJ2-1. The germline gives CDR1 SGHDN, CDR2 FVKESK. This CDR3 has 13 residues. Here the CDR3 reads CASSPISYNEQFF.

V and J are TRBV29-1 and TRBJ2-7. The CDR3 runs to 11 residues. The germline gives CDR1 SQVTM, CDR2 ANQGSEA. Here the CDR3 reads CSVQEFGGQYF.

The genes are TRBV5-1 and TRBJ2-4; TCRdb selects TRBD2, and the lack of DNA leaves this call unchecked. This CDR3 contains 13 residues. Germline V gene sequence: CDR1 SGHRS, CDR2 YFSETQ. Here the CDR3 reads CASGPGGVNIQYF.

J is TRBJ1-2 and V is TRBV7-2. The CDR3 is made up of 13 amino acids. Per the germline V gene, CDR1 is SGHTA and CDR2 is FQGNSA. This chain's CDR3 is CASSLEHSYGYTF.

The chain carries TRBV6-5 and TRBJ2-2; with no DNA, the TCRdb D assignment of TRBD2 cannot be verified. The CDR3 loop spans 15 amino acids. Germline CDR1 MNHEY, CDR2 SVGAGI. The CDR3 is CASISALTLTGELFF.

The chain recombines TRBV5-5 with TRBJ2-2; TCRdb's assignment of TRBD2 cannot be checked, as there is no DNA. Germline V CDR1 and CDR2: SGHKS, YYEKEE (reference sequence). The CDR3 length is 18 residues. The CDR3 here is CASSLEGSGSINTGELFF.

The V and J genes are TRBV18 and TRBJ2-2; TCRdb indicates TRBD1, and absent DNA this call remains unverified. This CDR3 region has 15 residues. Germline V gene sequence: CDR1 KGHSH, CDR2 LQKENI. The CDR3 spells CASSPAGADTGELFF. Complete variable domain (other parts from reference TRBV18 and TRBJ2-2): NAGVMQNPRHLVRRRGQEARLRCSPMKGHSHVYWYRQLPEEGLKFMVYLQKENIIDESGMPKERFSAEFPKEGPSILRIQQVVRGDSAAYFCASSPAGADTGELFFGEGSRLTVL.

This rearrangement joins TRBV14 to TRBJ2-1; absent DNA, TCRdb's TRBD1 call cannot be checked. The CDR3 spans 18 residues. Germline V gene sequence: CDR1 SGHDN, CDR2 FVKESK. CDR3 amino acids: CASSQPPYRGRGYNEQFF.

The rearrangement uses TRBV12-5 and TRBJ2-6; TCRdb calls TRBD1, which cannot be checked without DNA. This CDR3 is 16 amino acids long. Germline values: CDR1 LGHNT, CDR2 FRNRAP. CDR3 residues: CASAPEWLSGANVLTF.